The 2 T cell receptor beta chains given below trace back to one sample, sequenced in a study of blood T cell repertoires in COVID-19. Clones were sequenced by immunoSEQ multiplex PCR, and TCRdb holds only the in-frame ones, with some missing. This sample carries tens of thousands of clones, roughly 90% of them seen once, and the ten largest clones take 1.5% to 2%. The material sequenced was peripheral blood. All receptors derive from a man between 60 and 70 years old with acute or convalescent COVID-19.

The CDR3 DNA follows: TGTGCCAGCAGCGTAGCTACGGGAGGGGCCAACGTCCTGACTTTC. Encoded protein: CASSVATGGANVLTF. This chain connects TRBV9 to TRBJ2-6, with D possibly TRBD2 on 5 matching bases. Per germline, CDR1 SGDLS and CDR2 YYNGEE. Trimming took 0 bases from V and 4 from J, leaving 8 bases between them. The CDR3 runs to 15 residues.

The chain carries TRBV9 and TRBJ2-7; tentatively, D is TRBD1 (5 bases). Trimming removed 5 bases from V and 0 bases from J, with 12 bases in between. Germline V gene lookup returns CDR1 SGDLS and CDR2 YYNGEE. This CDR3 is 14 amino acids long. The CDR3 region is CASRYRNSSYEQYF. The CDR3 coding sequence is TGTGCCAGCAGATACAGGAATAGCTCCTACGAGCAGTACTTC.